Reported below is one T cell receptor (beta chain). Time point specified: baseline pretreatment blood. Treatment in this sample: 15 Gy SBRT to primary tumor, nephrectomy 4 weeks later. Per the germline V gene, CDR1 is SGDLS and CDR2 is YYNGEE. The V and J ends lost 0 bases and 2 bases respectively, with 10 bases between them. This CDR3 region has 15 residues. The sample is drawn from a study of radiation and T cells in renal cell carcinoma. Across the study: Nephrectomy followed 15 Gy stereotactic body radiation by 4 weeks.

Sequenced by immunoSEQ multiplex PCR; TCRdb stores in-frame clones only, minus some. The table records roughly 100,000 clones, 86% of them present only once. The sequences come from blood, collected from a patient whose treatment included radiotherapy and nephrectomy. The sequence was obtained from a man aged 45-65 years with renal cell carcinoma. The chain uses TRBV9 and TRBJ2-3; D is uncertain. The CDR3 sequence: CASSVDLEVTDTQYF. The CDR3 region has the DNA TGTGCCAGCAGCGTAGATCTAGAGGTCACAGATACGCAGTATTTT.